The clone carrying this TCR beta chain showed up many times. No antigen is known for it. From germline, CDR1 is LNHDA and CDR2 SQIVND (reference sequence). Trimming cost V 7 bases and J 2 bases; bases outside gene matches: 10. This CDR3 is built from 16 residues. Regarding time point: newly diagnosed GD, antithyroid drugs for less than 3 months. Extracted RNA from PBMCs served as the source of the TCR library. The data originate from a study of regulatory T cells in long-lasting Graves disease. Whole-study results and caveats: Persistent disease was associated with favored TRBV28 usage and with favored use of TRBJ1-2 and TRBJ2-5.

Arm-PCR with iRepertoire HTBI primers amplified the CDR3 regions for these TCR beta libraries. MiXCR, applied by TCRdb to the multiplex PCR reads, yields one record per CDR3 protein. The table includes under 300,000 distinct CDR3 sequences, around 20% detected once. The TCR sequence derives from a female donor with Graves disease. The sequences come from peripheral blood mononuclear cells (PBMCs), collected at new diagnosis, from a patient treated with antithyroid drugs. The V call is TRBV19, the J call TRBJ1-5; TRBD1 matches 8 bases. CDR3 protein: CASTFGTGRGNQPQHF. Written as DNA, the CDR3 is TGTGCCAGTACTTTCGGGACAGGACGAGGCAATCAGCCCCAGCATTTT.